This T cell receptor (beta chain) was identified during a study of blood T cell repertoires in COVID-19. Study overall: Samples taken during acute and convalescent COVID-19 were collected in the United States, Italy and Spain. Sources were T cells, B-cell-depleted T cells, or PBMCs; the material itself was cDNA or gDNA.

Authors' methods: For nucleated cells, counts were estimated from reference gene primer amplification. TCRdb keeps only in-frame clones here, not all; method: immunoSEQ multiplex PCR. D and trimming were read from the DNA, whereas the V and J calls and clone size are those reported in that table. The table shows over 250,000 clones, with around nine tenths occurring only once. Per the germline V gene, CDR1 is SGHTA and CDR2 is FQGNSA. This CDR3 region has 16 residues. V lost 0 bases to trimming and J lost 6 bases; unmatched junction nucleotides: 2. The chain employs TRBV7-2 and TRBJ2-2, with TRBD2 identical over 12 bases. The receptor was derived from a man aged 40-55 years who had recovered from COVID-19. Source material: peripheral blood. CDR3 nucleotide sequence: TGTGCCAGCAGCTTAGCCGCTAGCGGGGGGGCCGGGGAGCTGTTTTTT. It is translated as CASSLAASGGAGELFF.